This is a list of T cell receptor beta chains from one sample in a study of T cell changes during pregnancy in multiple sclerosis. The table came from immunoSEQ multiplex PCR; TCRdb's copy has only in-frame clones and leaves some out. The data show 56,000 or so clones, approximately 90% seen once. The specimen was peripheral blood, collected in the first trimester of pregnancy. These receptors originate from a female donor in good health, enrolled as a control in a pregnancy study. CDR3s include the opening cysteine and the closing phenylalanine or tryptophan. D genes are given only for firm matches. Clone size is shown for a subset of rows, as once, few, many or a class of expanded clone.

D,J,size,V,DNA,CDR3
TRBD2,TRBJ2-7,-,TRBV4-1,TGCGCCAGCAGCCAAGGGCGGCTGGGGCGGGAGGGGTACGAGCAGTACTTC,CASSQGRLGREGYEQYF
TRBD2,TRBJ2-7,-,TRBV7-9,TGTGCCAGCAGCTACGGACTAGCGGGAGCGCACAACGAGCAGTACTTC,CASSYGLAGAHNEQYF
TRBD2,TRBJ2-3,-,TRBV27,TGTGTCTCGCGGGGGGTCACAGATACGCAGTATTTT,CVSRGVTDTQYF
-,TRBJ2-1,few,TRBV5-4,TGTGCCAGCAGCCTGGGGGGGGGCGAGCAGTTCTTC,CASSLGGGEQFF
-,TRBJ2-1,-,TRBV6-5,TGTGCCAGCAGTTATATGAGGGGGAATGAGCAGTTCTTC,CASSYMRGNEQFF
-,TRBJ2-3,-,TRBV9,TGTGCCAGCAGAAGAGGGGGTCTCTCCACAGATACGCAGTATTTT,CASRRGGLSTDTQYF
-,TRBJ2-2,-,TRBV28,TGTGCCAGCAGTTTCAGCAGGGTCATTTCCGGGGAGCTGTTTTTT,CASSFSRVISGELFF
TRBD1,TRBJ1-2,once,TRBV19,TGTGCCAGTAGTATGGGACAGGGGCCTGATGGCTACACCTTC,CASSMGQGPDGYTF
-,TRBJ1-4,-,TRBV19,TGTGCCAGTAGCCCTGGAGGGGAGGATGGTGAAAAACTGTTTTTT,CASSPGGEDGEKLFF
-,TRBJ1-2,-,TRBV27,TGTGCCAGCAGTATGAGAGGGTTGGCTGGCTACACCTTC,CASSMRGLAGYTF
TRBD2,TRBJ2-2,-,TRBV6-1,TGTGCCAGCAGGGGGACTAGCGGGGACACCGGGGAGCTGTTTTTT,CASRGTSGDTGELFF
-,TRBJ1-5,once,TRBV7-8,TGTGCCAGCAGCTTAGTTTTCGGGGGGAGCAATCAGCCCCAGCATTTT,CASSLVFGGSNQPQHF
-,TRBJ1-5,-,TRBV7-9,TGTGCCAGCAGCCACGACACCCGCAATCAGCCCCAGCATTTT,CASSHDTRNQPQHF
-,TRBJ2-3,-,TRBV7-8,TGTGCCAGCATCAAGCTAGCGTACAGCACAGATACGCAGTATTTT,CASIKLAYSTDTQYF
-,TRBJ1-1,once,TRBV5-6,TGTGCCAGCAGCCTTTCGATCGGGGTCACTGAAGCTTTCTTT,CASSLSIGVTEAFF
TRBD1,TRBJ1-1,-,TRBV19,TGTGCCAGTAGCCCCGGGACAGTACCCACTGAAGCTTTCTTT,CASSPGTVPTEAFF
-,TRBJ1-3,few,TRBV7-9,TGTGCCAGCAGCCATCCAGCGCAGCAAACACCCTCTGGAAACACCATATATTTT,CASSHPAQQTPSGNTIYF
-,TRBJ1-2,-,TRBV27,TGTGCCAGCAGGCGAGGACAGTCACTATATGGCTACACCTTC,CASRRGQSLYGYTF
-,TRBJ1-2,once,TRBV15,TGTGCCACCAGGCCGATGGGGGGATATGGCTACACCTTC,CATRPMGGYGYTF
TRBD1,TRBJ2-7,-,TRBV7-9,TGTGCCAGCAGCGGACGACAGGGTTCGAATACCTACGAGCAGTACTTC,CASSGRQGSNTYEQYF
TRBD2,TRBJ2-7,-,TRBV2,TGTGCCTCCTCAGGGGATAGCGGGAGGGACGAGCAGTACTTC,CASSGDSGRDEQYF
-,TRBJ2-6,-,TRBV5-6,TGTGCCAGCAGCTTGGCGACCGGGGTGCGGGGGGCCAACGTCCTGACTTTC,CASSLATGVRGANVLTF
-,TRBJ2-3,-,TRBV4-2,TGTGCCAGCAGCCCCGCGCGGGGTAGTATTACAGATACGCAGTATTTT,CASSPARGSITDTQYF
TRBD1,TRBJ1-4,-,TRBV5-1,TGCGCCAGCAGCTTCGGGACAGGGGGCGAAAAACTGTTTTTT,CASSFGTGGEKLFF
TRBD2,TRBJ2-7,-,TRBV19,TGTGCCAGTAGTATAATCGGGGCTAGCGGGAGTCTCGCCTACGAGCAGTACTTC,CASSIIGASGSLAYEQYF
TRBD1,TRBJ1-4,-,TRBV28,TGTGCCAGCAGCGGTGGGACAGGGCATGAAAAACTGTTTTTT,CASSGGTGHEKLFF
-,TRBJ1-1,-,TRBV30,TGTGCCTGGAGTTTGGGGGCTGCTGAAGCTTTCTTT,CAWSLGAAEAFF
-,TRBJ2-2,-,TRBV6-1,TGTGCCAGCAGTGAAGCCCCAGGGTGGTTCACCGGGGAGCTGTTTTTT,CASSEAPGWFTGELFF
TRBD1,TRBJ1-1,-,TRBV13,TGTGCCAGCAGCCACAGGACAGGGCGGTTGAACACTGAAGCTTTCTTT,CASSHRTGRLNTEAFF
-,TRBJ1-2,-,TRBV30,TGTGCCTCGCCCGTTACAGGGAGCGGTGATGGCTACACCTTC,CASPVTGSGDGYTF
TRBD1,TRBJ1-1,-,TRBV10-1,TGCGCCAGCAGTGGAGGGGGCAGTAGCACTGAAGCTTTCTTT,CASSGGGSSTEAFF
-,TRBJ2-5,-,TRBV29-1,TGCAGCGTCGAAGGACTTTTACGGCAAGAGACCCAGTACTTC,CSVEGLLRQETQYF
-,TRBJ2-5,-,TRBV9,TGTGCCAGCAGCGTTGCGGGGGCTTACCAAGAGACCCAGTACTTC,CASSVAGAYQETQYF
TRBD2,TRBJ2-3,-,TRBV27,TGTGCCAGCGGGACTAGCGGAAGCCGCACAGATACGCAGTATTTT,CASGTSGSRTDTQYF
TRBD2,TRBJ2-3,-,TRBV9,TGTGCCAGCAGCAGGACTAGCGGGAAGACAGATACGCAGTATTTT,CASSRTSGKTDTQYF
-,TRBJ2-7,-,TRBV6-5,TGTGCCAGCTCATCAGGAGGGCCAGCCTACGAGCAGTACTTC,CASSSGGPAYEQYF
TRBD1,TRBJ2-6,-,TRBV19,TGTGCCAACCGAAATCCCCTGACAGGGGAATCCTCCTCTGGGGCCAACGTCCTGACTTTC,CANRNPLTGESSSGANVLTF
TRBD1,TRBJ2-1,-,TRBV15,TGTGCCACCAGCGGCGGACAGGGGATTAATCATGAGCAGTTCTTC,CATSGGQGINHEQFF
-,TRBJ2-1,-,TRBV5-1,TGCGCCAGCAGCTGGGGGCCGTCTCAATACAATGAGCAGTTCTTC,CASSWGPSQYNEQFF
TRBD2,TRBJ2-7,-,TRBV7-6,TGTGCCAGCAGCCATCATACGAGGCTAGCGGGAGTGAACTCCTACGAGCAGTACTTC,CASSHHTRLAGVNSYEQYF
TRBD1,TRBJ1-1,-,TRBV4-1,TGCGCCAGCAGCCGCCAGGGACAGATGAACACTGAAGCTTTCTTT,CASSRQGQMNTEAFF
TRBD1,TRBJ1-5,once,TRBV2,TGTGCCAGCAGCGGACAGGGGAGCAATCAGCCCCAGCATTTT,CASSGQGSNQPQHF
TRBD2,TRBJ2-2,-,TRBV19,TGTGCCAGTAGCCCCCCCGGGGCGGGAGGGCCTGGTGTAAAGGAGCTGTTTTTT,CASSPPGAGGPGVKELFF
-,TRBJ2-1,-,TRBV9,TGTGCCAGCAGCGTAGAAGCGGGCAACTCCTACAATGAGCAGTTCTTC,CASSVEAGNSYNEQFF
-,TRBJ2-5,-,TRBV15,TGTGCCACCAGCAGAGGAAGGATTGTCGGGAGTGAGGGAGAGACCCAGTACTTC,CATSRGRIVGSEGETQYF
-,TRBJ1-2,-,TRBV11-1,TGTGCCAGCAGCTTTTCCCGGACAGCTGACTATGGCTACACCTTC,CASSFSRTADYGYTF
TRBD2,TRBJ2-1,-,TRBV18,TGTGCCAGCTCACCGTCGGCGGGAGGGCCATCCTACAATGAGCAGTTCTTC,CASSPSAGGPSYNEQFF
-,TRBJ1-3,-,TRBV9,TGTGCCAGCAGCGTCTTGTCGGGTTCACTCTCTGGAAACACCATATATTTT,CASSVLSGSLSGNTIYF
TRBD1,TRBJ1-1,once,TRBV2,TGTGCCAGCAGTCCGGACAGGGCTAAGGCTTTCTTT,CASSPDRAKAFF
TRBD1,TRBJ2-5,-,TRBV4-2,TGTGCCAGCAGCCAAGACGGGACAGGGGGCACAGGAGGAGAGACCCAGTACTTC,CASSQDGTGGTGGETQYF
TRBD2,TRBJ2-2,-,TRBV9,TGTGCCAGCAGCGTAGTATTACCGGGGGGAACCGGGGAGCTGTTTTTT,CASSVVLPGGTGELFF
TRBD2,TRBJ2-7,-,TRBV19,TGTGCCAGTAGTTTTGGACTAGCTGCTTTCTACGAGCAGTACTTC,CASSFGLAAFYEQYF